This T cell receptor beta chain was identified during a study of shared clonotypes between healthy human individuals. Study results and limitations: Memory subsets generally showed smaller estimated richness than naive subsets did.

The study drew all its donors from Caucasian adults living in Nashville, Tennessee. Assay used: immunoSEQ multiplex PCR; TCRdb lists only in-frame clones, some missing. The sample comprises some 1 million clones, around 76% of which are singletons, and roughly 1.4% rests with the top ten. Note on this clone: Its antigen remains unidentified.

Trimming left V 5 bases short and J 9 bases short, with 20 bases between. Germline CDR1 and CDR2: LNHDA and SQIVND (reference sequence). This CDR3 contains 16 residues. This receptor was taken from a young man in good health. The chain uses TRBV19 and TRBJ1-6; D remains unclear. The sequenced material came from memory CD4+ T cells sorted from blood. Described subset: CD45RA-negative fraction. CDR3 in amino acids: CASSPIRSQDSSPLHF. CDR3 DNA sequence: TGTGCCAGTAGTCCTATCAGGAGTCAGGATTCTTCACCCCTCCACTTT.